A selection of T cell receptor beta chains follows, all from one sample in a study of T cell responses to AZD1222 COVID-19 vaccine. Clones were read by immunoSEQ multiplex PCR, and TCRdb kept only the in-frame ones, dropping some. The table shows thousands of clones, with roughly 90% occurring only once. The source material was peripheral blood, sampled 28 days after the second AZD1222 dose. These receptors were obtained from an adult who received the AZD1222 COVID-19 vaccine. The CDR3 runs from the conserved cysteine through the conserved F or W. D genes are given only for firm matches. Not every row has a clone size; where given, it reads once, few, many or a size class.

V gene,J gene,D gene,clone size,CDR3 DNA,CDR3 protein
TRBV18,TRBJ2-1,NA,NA,TGTGCCAGCTCACCTCCGGGACTGACTTCCTACAATGAGCAGTTCTTC,CASSPPGLTSYNEQFF
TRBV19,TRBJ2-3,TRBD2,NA,TGTGCCAGTAGTCCGGGACTAGCGGGAGTCGCGCAGTATTTT,CASSPGLAGVAQYF
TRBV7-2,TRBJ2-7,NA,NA,TGTGCCAGCGGGATGCGCGAGCAGTACTTC,CASGMREQYF
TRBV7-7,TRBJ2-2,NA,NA,TGTGCTAGCAGCTTTCTGGGGGCCGGGGGCGCGAACACCGGGGAGCTGTTTTTT,CASSFLGAGGANTGELFF
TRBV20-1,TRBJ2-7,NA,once,TGCAGTGCTAGTTCGACGGGAACATACGAGCAGTACTTC,CSASSTGTYEQYF
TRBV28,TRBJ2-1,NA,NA,TGTGCCAGCAGCTCAGGGGAAGTAGCGGCATACAATGAGCAGTTCTTC,CASSSGEVAAYNEQFF
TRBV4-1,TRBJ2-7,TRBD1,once,TGCGCCAGCAGCCAAGAGCGGACAGGTGCCTACGAGCAGTACTTC,CASSQERTGAYEQYF
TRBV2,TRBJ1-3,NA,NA,TGTGCCAGCAGTGCGGCCTCTGGAAACACCATATATTTT,CASSAASGNTIYF
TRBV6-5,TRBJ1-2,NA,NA,TGTGCCAGCAGTTACTCCGGCAGGGAGAATGGCTACACCTTC,CASSYSGRENGYTF
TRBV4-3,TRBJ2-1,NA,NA,TGCGCCAGCAGCAGTCTGTACAAGGAGCAGTTCTTC,CASSSLYKEQFF
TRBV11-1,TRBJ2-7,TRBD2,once,TGTGCCAGCAGCTGGACTAGCTCCCCTTCCTACGAGCAGTACTTC,CASSWTSSPSYEQYF
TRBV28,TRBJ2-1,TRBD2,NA,TGTGCCAGCAGTTCCCTAGCGGGAGTCGCTCAGCAGTTCTTC,CASSSLAGVAQQFF
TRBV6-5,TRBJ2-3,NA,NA,TGTGCCAGCAGTTACTCGGCCCGGGGATACACAGATACGCAGTATTTT,CASSYSARGYTDTQYF
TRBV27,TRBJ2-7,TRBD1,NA,TGTGCCAGCAGTTTCGCCCGGACAGGGGGCGCCGAGCAGTACTTC,CASSFARTGGAEQYF
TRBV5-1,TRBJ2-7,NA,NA,TGCGCCAGCAGCTCGCGGAGCTCCTACGAGCAGTACTTC,CASSSRSSYEQYF
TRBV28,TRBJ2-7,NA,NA,TGTGCCAGCAGTTTAGATCGGATATCCTACGAGCAGTACTTC,CASSLDRISYEQYF
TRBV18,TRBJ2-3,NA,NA,TGTGCCAGCTCACTCAACCCCATAAACTCAGATACGCAGTATTTT,CASSLNPINSDTQYF
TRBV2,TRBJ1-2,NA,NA,TGTGCCAGCAGTGAAGAATCGGGGTACGGGGGTGGCTACACCTTC,CASSEESGYGGGYTF
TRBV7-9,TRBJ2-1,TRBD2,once,TGTGCCAGCAGCTCCCATACTAGCGGGGATGAGCAGTTCTTC,CASSSHTSGDEQFF
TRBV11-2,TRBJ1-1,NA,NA,TGTGCCAGCAGCTTACCGGAGCCCCTGCGCAAAGCTTTCTTT,CASSLPEPLRKAFF
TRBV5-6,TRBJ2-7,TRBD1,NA,TGTGCCAGCAGCGGACAGGGGGCGGCCTACGAGCAGTACTTC,CASSGQGAAYEQYF
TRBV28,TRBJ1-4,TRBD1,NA,TGTGCCACCGAAAGGGGGCCGGATGAAAAACTGTTTTTT,CATERGPDEKLFF
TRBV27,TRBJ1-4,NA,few,TGTGCCAGCAGCGAGGGGAGTGAGACTAATGAAAAACTGTTTTTT,CASSEGSETNEKLFF
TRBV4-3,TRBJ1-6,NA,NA,TGCGCCAGCAGCCAAGGACCAGGGGATCATTCACCCCTCCACTTT,CASSQGPGDHSPLHF
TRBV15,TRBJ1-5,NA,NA,TGTGCCACCAGCAGAGATGTGGGTAGCAATCAGCCCCAGCATTTT,CATSRDVGSNQPQHF
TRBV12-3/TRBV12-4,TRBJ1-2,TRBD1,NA,TGTGCCAGCAGGACAGGGGGAAGTGGCTACACCTTC,CASRTGGSGYTF
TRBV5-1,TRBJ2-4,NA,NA,TGCGCCAGCAGCTGGGGGGGCGAGTCTGCCAAAAACATTCAGTACTTC,CASSWGGESAKNIQYF
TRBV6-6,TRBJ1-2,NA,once,TGTGCCAGCAGGCAGGCTAACTATGGCTACACCTTC,CASRQANYGYTF
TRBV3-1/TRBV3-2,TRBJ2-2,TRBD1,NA,TGTGCCAGCAGCCAAGATACCCCCGGGACAGGGGATCCCGGGGAGCTGTTTTTT,CASSQDTPGTGDPGELFF
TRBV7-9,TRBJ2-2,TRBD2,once,TGTGCCAGCAGCTACCCAGGTACTAGCGACACCGGGGAGCTGTTTTTT,CASSYPGTSDTGELFF
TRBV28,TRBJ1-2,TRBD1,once,TGTGCCAGCAGTTCCTATCGCTCCCCGGGACAGGGAGCGGGCTACACCTTC,CASSSYRSPGQGAGYTF
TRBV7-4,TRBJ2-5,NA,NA,TGTGCCAGCACCCCGGGGGCAGAAGAGACCCAGTACTTC,CASTPGAEETQYF
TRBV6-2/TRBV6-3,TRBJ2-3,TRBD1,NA,TGTGCCAGCAGTAGGATGAGACAGGGCGACTATACGCAGTATTTT,CASSRMRQGDYTQYF
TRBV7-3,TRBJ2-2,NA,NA,TGTGCCAGCAGCCCCTCCTCTCAGCGCACCGGGGAGCTGTTTTTT,CASSPSSQRTGELFF
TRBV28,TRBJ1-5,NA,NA,TGTGCCAGCAGTTGGACGAGCAATCAGCCCCAGCATTTT,CASSWTSNQPQHF
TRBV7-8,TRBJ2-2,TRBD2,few,TGTGCCAGCAGCTTAGGGACTAGTTCGGCCGGGGAGCTGTTTTTT,CASSLGTSSAGELFF
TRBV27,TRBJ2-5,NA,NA,TGTGCCAGCAGTTCAGGACGGTGGGGAGAGACCCAGTACTTC,CASSSGRWGETQYF
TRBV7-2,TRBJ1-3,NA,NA,TGTGCCAGCAGCTTAGTGGCAGGCTCTGGAAACACCATATATTTT,CASSLVAGSGNTIYF
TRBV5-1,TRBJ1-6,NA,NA,TGCGCCAGCAGTCTTGGGACGGAGGGGTCACCCCTCCACTTT,CASSLGTEGSPLHF
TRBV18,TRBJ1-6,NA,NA,TGTGCCAGCTCACCAATAATTCGAAAGGGGTCCTATAATTCACCCCTCCACTTT,CASSPIIRKGSYNSPLHF
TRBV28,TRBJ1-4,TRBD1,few,TGTGCCAGCAGTTCCGAGGGGGCTACGGGTGAAAAACTGTTTTTT,CASSSEGATGEKLFF
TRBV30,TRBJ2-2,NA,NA,TGTGCCTGGAAAAAGGGGAACACCGGGGAGCTGTTTTTT,CAWKKGNTGELFF
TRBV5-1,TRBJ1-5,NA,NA,TGCGCCAGCAGTTTACAGGGAAGTAGCAATCAGCCCCAGCATTTT,CASSLQGSSNQPQHF
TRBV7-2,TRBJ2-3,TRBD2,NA,TGTGCCAGCAGCTTATCACTAGCGGGCGGTGATACGCAGTATTTT,CASSLSLAGGDTQYF